The 32 T cell receptor beta chains in this list originate from one sample, sequenced in a study of molecular identifiers for immune sequencing clone quantification. One entry per CDR3 protein results from TCRdb running MiXCR on the PCR reads. The table lists 38,000 or so distinct CDR3 sequences, less than 20% of them singletons. Source material: naive CD8+ T cells from blood, with Jurkat cell RNA spiked in. Sample subset: FACS-sorted CD8+CD4-CCR7+CD45RA+ naive T cells. These receptors originate from a human donor in good health. Some libraries in this study had Jurkat cell RNA spiked in.

There are a few counts of this clonotype. Being one base from a much bigger clone, this may be a read error. J is TRBJ1-2 and V is TRBV4-1, with a tentative D call TRBD1 (6 bases). Germline assignment: CDR1 MGHRA and CDR2 YSYEKL. The CDR3 runs to 15 residues. The CDR3 region is CASNQDLGQHYGYTF. In DNA, the CDR3 is TGCGCCAGCAACCAAGATCTCGGACAGCACTATGGCTACACCTTC.

This clonotype was picked up a small number of times. The chain is built from TRBV28 and TRBJ2-1, with 7 bases identical to TRBD2. The germline CDR1 and CDR2 sequences are MDHEN and SYDVKM. The CDR3 extends over 15 amino acids. J lost 1 base, V lost 7 bases, and 7 bases had no gene match. The CDR3 reads CASTWWTSSYNEQFF. CDR3 nucleotide sequence: TGTGCCAGCACCTGGTGGACTAGTTCCTACAATGAGCAGTTCTTC. Together with reference TRBV28 and TRBJ2-1, the CDR3 gives the full variable domain: DVKVTQSSRYLVKRTGEKVFLECVQDMDHENMFWYRQDPGLGLRLIYFSYDVKMKEKGDIPEGYSVSREKKERFSLILESASTNQTSMYLCASTWWTSSYNEQFFGPGTRLTVL.

This clonotype was seen at least ten times. The gene calls are TRBV9 and TRBJ2-2; D call uncertain. Per the germline V gene, CDR1 is SGDLS and CDR2 is YYNGEE. V lost 0 bases, J lost 1 base, and 4 bases lay in between. The CDR3 contains 14 residues. CDR3 residues: CASSVGGNTGELFF. The CDR3 DNA reads TGTGCCAGCAGCGTAGGGGGGAACACCGGGGAGCTGTTTTTT. Looking up the rest from reference TRBV9 and TRBJ2-2 gives the full variable domain: DSGVTQTPKHLITATGQRVTLRCSPRSGDLSVYWYQQSLDQGLQFLIQYYNGEERAKGNILERFSAQQFPDLHSELNLSSLELGDSALYFCASSVGGNTGELFFGEGSRLTVL.

The table lists this clonotype with many counts. V usage is TRBV10-3 and J usage is TRBJ2-5; possibly TRBD2 for D (5 bases). The CDR3 has 14 amino acids. CDR1 is ENHRY and CDR2 is SYGVKD in the germline V gene. Trimming took off 6 bases at V and 5 bases at J, with 16 bases between the two ends. CDR3 in DNA: TGTGCCATCAGATCTCCCGAGGGCTGGGAGACCCAGTACTTC. Translated: CAIRSPEGWETQYF.

This clonotype was counted many times. This chain connects TRBV9 to TRBJ2-2; D may be TRBD1 or TRBD2 (5 bases each). CDR1 SGDLS and CDR2 YYNGEE come from the germline V gene. The CDR3 contains 16 residues. V lost 3 bases, J lost 8 bases, and 20 bases lay in between. The DNA for the CDR3 is TGTGCCAGCAGCGACGACTGGGACCCGACCAGGGGGGAGCTGTTTTTT. Translation gives CASSDDWDPTRGELFF.

In its sample, this clonotype was seen many times. The rearrangement joins TRBV28 to TRBJ2-5; D unresolved. Trimming stripped 7 bases from V and 3 bases from J, with 24 bases between. Per germline, CDR1 MDHEN and CDR2 SYDVKM. This CDR3 region has 17 residues. CDR3 amino acids: CASNPGPPRYSKETQYF. CDR3 in DNA: TGTGCCAGCAACCCCGGCCCCCCCAGATACTCAAAAGAGACCCAGTACTTC.

At least ten counts were recorded for this clonotype. CDR3 sequence reads: CASSPKARRTETQYF. The CDR3 region has the DNA TGTGCCAGCAGCCCAAAAGCAAGGAGAACGGAGACCCAGTACTTC. The gene calls are TRBV7-2 and TRBJ2-5; the D is unclear. There are 15 residues in the CDR3. The germline V and J ends were trimmed by 5 bases and 5 bases, with 18 bases remaining between them. Germline values: CDR1 SGHTA, CDR2 FQGNSA. Based on the CDR3 plus reference TRBV7-2 and TRBJ2-5, the full variable domain is GAGVSQSPSNKVTEKGKDVELRCDPISGHTALYWYRQSLGQGLEFLIYFQGNSAPDKSGLPSDRFSAERTGGSVSTLTIQRTQQEDSAVYLCASSPKARRTETQYFGPGTRLLVL.

Regarding this clonotype: This CDR3 fails to terminate in the conserved phenylalanine or tryptophan, so it likely reflects a read error. The V call is TRBV6-2 or TRBV6-3, the J call TRBJ2-1; tentative D call: TRBD2 (6 bases). The CDR3 contains 18 residues. V was cut by 2 bases and J by 0 bases, with 17 bases left in between. Looked up from germline, CDR1 is MNHEY and CDR2 is SVGEGT. The CDR3 sequence is CASSYPLAVGSSYNEQFI. CDR3 coding DNA: TGTGCCAGCAGTTACCCCCTCGCGGTCGGGAGCTCCTACAATGAGCAGTTCATC.

This clonotype occurred many times. The rearrangement links TRBV12-3 or TRBV12-4 to TRBJ2-1, with 9 positions matching TRBD2. The CDR3 runs to 16 residues. After removal of 5 bases from V and 2 bases from J, the junction contained 7 bases not matched to a gene. The CDR3 nucleotides are TGTGCCAGCAGTCAACGCCTAGCGGGAACCTACAATGAGCAGTTCTTC. Protein: CASSQRLAGTYNEQFF.

This clonotype came up many times. The rearrangement joins TRBV5-1 to TRBJ2-3; unclear D gene. The CDR3 length is 12 residues. Germline V CDR1 and CDR2: SGHRS, YFSETQ. The V end was cut by 5 bases, the J end by 5 bases, with 9 bases between. The CDR3 protein is CASRLPEDTQYF. Written as DNA, the CDR3 is TGCGCCAGCAGACTACCAGAAGATACGCAGTATTTT.

Concerning this clonotype: Possible read error: a much larger clone is one base away. The V gene is TRBV20-1, the J gene TRBJ2-7, with TRBD1 matching 9 bases. The CDR3 has 12 residues. The germline CDR1 and CDR2 sequences are DFQATT and SNEGSKA (reference sequence). The CDR3 is CSARTGAYEQCF. CDR3 DNA: TGCAGTGCACGGACAGGGGCCTACGAGCAGTGCTTC.

A note on this clonotype: This may stem from a read error, because a much larger clone lies one nucleotide away. The chain links TRBV9 to TRBJ2-1, with TRBD2 as a possible D gene (5 bases). Germline assignment: CDR1 SGDLS and CDR2 YYNGEE. The CDR3 is 12 residues long. The CDR3 nucleotides are TGTGCCGGCAGCGGTACTAGTTCTGAGCAGTTCTTC. Residues: CAGSGTSSEQFF.

Comments on this clonotype: This may be a read error, as it is one base from a much larger clone. V usage is TRBV27 and J usage is TRBJ2-7; maybe TRBD2 (6 bases). The V gene's germline CDR1 is MNHEY and CDR2 SMNVEV (reference sequence). The CDR3 consists of 15 residues. CDR3 residues: CAGSIAVGGSYEQYF. The CDR3 nucleotides read TGTGCCGGCAGTATAGCTGTGGGAGGCTCCTACGAGCAGTACTTC.

This clonotype has a count of ten or more. The V call is TRBV9, the J call TRBJ2-3; no reliable D call. Trimming removed 4 bases at V and 2 bases at J, with 5 bases between. The CDR3 is 12 amino acids. Germline CDR1 reads SGDLS; CDR2 reads YYNGEE. CDR3 sequence reads: CASSINTDTQYF. DNA of the CDR3: TGTGCCAGCAGCATAAACACAGATACGCAGTATTTT.

This clonotype was counted at least ten times. The V call is TRBV6-2 or TRBV6-3, the J call TRBJ1-5, with D maybe TRBD1 (5 bases). Germline V gives CDR1 MNHEY, CDR2 SVGEGT. The germline V and J ends were trimmed by 8 bases and 4 bases, with 12 bases remaining between them. This CDR3 comprises 13 residues. The CDR3 DNA reads TGTGCCAGCTCTCCGGGACCTAATCAGCCCCAGCATTTT. Protein sequence: CASSPGPNQPQHF.

This clonotype was counted at least ten times. The gene calls are TRBV24-1 and TRBJ2-4; the match to TRBD1 covers 9 bases. Germline V CDR1 and CDR2: KGHDR, SFDVKD. The CDR3 totals 15 residues. The V segment lost 2 bases and the J segment 9 bases; nucleotides outside the gene matches: 7. Written as DNA, the CDR3 is TGTGCCACCAGTGATTCGCGGGACAGGGAGGCCATTCAGTACTTC. Translating it yields CATSDSRDREAIQYF.

This clonotype appeared many times. In nucleotides, the CDR3 is TGCAGCGCTTACGGACTAGCCTACGAGCAGTACTTC. Translating it yields CSAYGLAYEQYF. The V gene is TRBV29-1, the J gene TRBJ2-7, with 7 bases identical to TRBD2. V lost 7 bases, J lost 2 bases, and 5 bases stayed unmatched. CDR1 is SQVTM, CDR2 ANQGSEA, per germline. This CDR3 is 12 amino acids long.

This clonotype was counted ten times or more. The chain has TRBV28 and TRBJ2-7; D is uncertain. The CDR3 is 12 residues long. Looked up from germline, CDR1 is MDHEN and CDR2 is SYDVKM. Trimming took 3 bases from V and 3 from J, leaving 6 bases between them. CDR3 sequence: CASSLTFYEQYF. The CDR3 nucleotides are TGTGCCAGCAGTTTGACATTCTACGAGCAGTACTTC.

The table lists this clonotype with many counts. The chain combines TRBV4-1 with TRBJ1-4; D unresolved. The germline V gene has CDR1 MGHRA and CDR2 YSYEKL. The CDR3 is 15 residues long. The V and J ends lost 2 bases and 7 bases respectively, with 14 bases between them. The CDR3 is CASSQMAAGSEKLFF. In DNA, the CDR3 is TGCGCCAGCAGCCAAATGGCGGCCGGGAGTGAAAAACTGTTTTTT.

The V gene is TRBV29-1, the J gene TRBJ1-2; D may be TRBD1 (5 bases). Germline CDR1 is SQVTM and CDR2 is ANQGSEA. V lost 1 base and J lost 8, with 20 bases in between. This CDR3 is built from 15 residues. The CDR3 sequence: CSVEVGTLSMGGYTF. CDR3 nucleotides: TGCAGCGTTGAAGTCGGGACCCTTTCTATGGGGGGCTACACCTTC.

The sample holds a few counts of this clonotype. The chain links TRBV4-3 to TRBJ2-7; D possibly corresponds to TRBD2 (6 bases). Germline V gives CDR1 LGHNA, CDR2 YSLEER. This CDR3 is 13 amino acids long. Trimming left V 3 bases short and J 4 bases short, with 10 bases between. CDR3 DNA sequence: TGCGCCAGCAGCCACGGGAGCGGGTACGAGCAGTACTTC. Its protein is CASSHGSGYEQYF.

This clonotype was detected only once. With a much larger clone just one base away, this may be a read error. The missing conserved phenylalanine or tryptophan at the end of this CDR3 makes a read error likely. V gene TRBV10-2 combines with J gene TRBJ1-2; no definite D call. CDR3 length: 11 amino acids. Trimming took 3 bases from V and 4 from J, leaving 3 bases between them. Germline CDR1 reads WSHSY; CDR2 reads SAAADI. The CDR3 is CASSDFYGYTS. In DNA, the CDR3 is TGCGCCAGCAGTGACTTCTATGGCTACACCTCC.

This chain joins TRBV29-1 and TRBJ2-7; the D gene is possibly TRBD1 (5 bases). Trimming stripped 6 bases from V and 2 bases from J, with 14 bases between. Germline CDR1 reads SQVTM; CDR2 reads ANQGSEA. The CDR3 runs to 13 residues. CDR3: CSVENQGPYEQYF. The CDR3 nucleotides are TGCAGCGTCGAAAACCAGGGCCCCTACGAGCAGTACTTC.

This clonotype was counted ten times or more. This chain uses TRBV7-9 with TRBJ2-7; D is uncertain. The CDR3 is 13 residues long. Trimming stripped 3 bases from V and 2 bases from J, with 8 bases between. The V gene's germline CDR1 is SEHNR and CDR2 FQNEAQ (reference sequence). DNA of the CDR3: TGTGCCAGCAGCTTGGGGTCCACCTACGAGCAGTACTTC. Protein sequence: CASSLGSTYEQYF.

This clonotype occurred a few times. The rearrangement uses TRBV29-1 and TRBJ1-2, with D unclear. This CDR3 is built from 11 residues. From germline, CDR1 is SQVTM and CDR2 ANQGSEA. V was shortened by 4 bases and J by 5 bases, with 8 bases between the two germline ends. The CDR3 DNA reads TGCAGCGTTGGTGGGGTGTATGGCTACACCTTC. Translating it yields CSVGGVYGYTF.

This clonotype was observed at least ten times. The chain is built from TRBV9 and TRBJ2-7; possibly TRBD2 for D (6 bases). The germline V and J ends were trimmed by 4 bases and 4 bases, with 18 bases remaining between them. This CDR3 has 15 residues. Germline V lookup: CDR1 SGDLS, CDR2 YYNGEE. The CDR3: CASSLSSALLYEQYF. DNA for the CDR3: TGTGCCAGCAGCCTATCTAGCGCCCTGCTTTACGAGCAGTACTTC.

This clonotype showed up many times. Written as DNA, the CDR3 is TGTGCCAGCAGTTACTCTTTAGCGGGAGAGGGAGAGACCCAGTACTTC. It translates to CASSYSLAGEGETQYF. The V call is TRBV6-5, the J call TRBJ2-5; 9 nucleotides agree with TRBD2. The V and J ends lost 0 bases and 4 bases, in that order; junction bases with no gene match: 6. The germline CDR1 and CDR2 sequences are MNHEY and SVGAGI. This CDR3 spans 16 amino acids.

The sample holds many counts of this clonotype. This rearrangement joins TRBV5-5 to TRBJ1-4; D possibly corresponds to TRBD1 (6 bases). The CDR3 is 16 amino acids. Germline assignment: CDR1 SGHKS and CDR2 YYEKEE (reference sequence). Trimming shortened V by 3 bases and J by 5 bases, and 17 bases separated the two germline ends. As DNA, the CDR3 is TGTGCCAGCAGCTGGGTGATGGGAAGGGGGAATGAAAAACTGTTTTTT. Translation gives CASSWVMGRGNEKLFF.

There are many counts of this clonotype. The chain couples TRBV9 to TRBJ2-2, with TRBD1 identical over 7 bases. CDR1 is SGDLS, CDR2 YYNGEE, per germline. The CDR3 covers 14 residues. The V gene end was trimmed by 5 bases and the J gene end by 4 bases; junction bases not matched to a gene: 5. Here the CDR3 DNA reads TGTGCCAGCAGTGGGACAGACTTCACCGGGGAGCTGTTTTTT. Its protein is CASSGTDFTGELFF.

The DNA for the CDR3 is TGTGCCAGCATTCAAAGTCGGGACGAGGCCTACGAGCAGTACTTC. Translating gives CASIQSRDEAYEQYF. V is TRBV28 and J is TRBJ2-7; D may correspond to TRBD1 or TRBD2 (5 bases each). The V end lost 7 bases, the J end lost 2 bases, and 18 bases lay between the germline ends. In germline, CDR1 is MDHEN, CDR2 SYDVKM. The length of the CDR3 is 15 residues.

This clonotype was seen many times. The gene calls are TRBV2 and TRBJ1-2, with no clear D. The length of the CDR3 is 14 residues. Per germline, CDR1 SNHLY and CDR2 FYNNEI. Deletions cut 4 bases from V and 7 bases from J, with 16 bases between. CDR3 nucleotides: TGTGCCAGCAGTGCCGAACATGCGACAAGTGGCTACACCTTC. Encoded protein: CASSAEHATSGYTF.

Within the sample, this clonotype is medium-sized. The chain combines TRBV16 with TRBJ2-1; D ambiguous. V lost 1 base and J lost 13, with 8 bases in between. The CDR3 runs 11 residues. From germline, CDR1 is KGHSY and CDR2 FQNENV. In DNA, the CDR3 is TGTGCCAGCAGCCAATTGGTGGGACAGTTCTTC. Its protein product is CASSQLVGQFF.